This T cell receptor (beta chain) comes out of a study of blood T cells in healthy people across ages. Germline lookup yields CDR1 MGHRA and CDR2 YSYEKL. This CDR3 is 13 amino acids long. V shed 1 base and J shed 2 bases, with 6 bases lying between them. Each donor had around 11 milliliters of peripheral blood drawn. Isolated per sample were at least 6 million PBMCs. On this clonotype itself: Its antigen is not known.

Combining a sample-barcoded 5' primer with a J-beta primer mix, a second PCR ran for 7 to 11 cycles. Via MiXCR, TCRdb re-called the 5' RACE reads, giving one row per CDR3 protein. This table has some 900,000 distinct CDR3 sequences, around 46% appearing once. Study-wide results and limits: The unknown donor CMV status may have confounded expanded clonotype changes.

The source material was blood. The clonotype comes from a man aged 25 to 40 in good health. The rearrangement uses TRBV4-1 and TRBJ2-7; D is unresolved. CDR3 bases: TGCGCCAGCAGCCAAGGATTCCCCTACGAGCAGTACTTC. Translated, it gives CASSQGFPYEQYF.